The source of this T cell receptor (beta chain) is a study of tumor and adjacent non-tumor tissue in lung cancer. The library came from three nested PCR rounds adapted from ARM-PCR protocols. TCRdb analysed the multiplex PCR reads with MiXCR anew, one entry per CDR3 protein. The table lists about 93,000 distinct CDR3 sequences, around 64% of them singletons. As for this clonotype: Its antigen is unknown. Sequence at one end of the junction differs from germline and may be a read error.

Findings and limits, study-wide: Tumor tissue had significantly higher TCR diversity than normal lung.

The template was RNA from unsorted bulk tissue. Material: lung tumor tissue. The source of this sequence is a man in his sixties with non-small cell lung cancer.

The CDR3 coding sequence is TGCAGCGTCGGACTAGCGGGTAACACCGAGGAGCCGTTTTTT. Translating it yields CSVGLAGNTEEPFF. The chain recombines TRBV29-1 with TRBJ2-2; the match to TRBD2 covers 11 bases. The CDR3 contains 14 residues. Germline V gene data show CDR1 as SQVTM and CDR2 as ANQGSEA.